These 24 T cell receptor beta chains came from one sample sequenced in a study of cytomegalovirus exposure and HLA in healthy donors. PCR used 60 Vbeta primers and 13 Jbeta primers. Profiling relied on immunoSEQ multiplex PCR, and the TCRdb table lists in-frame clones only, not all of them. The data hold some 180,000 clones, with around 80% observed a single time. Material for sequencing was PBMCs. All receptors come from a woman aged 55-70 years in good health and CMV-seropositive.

CDR3 coding DNA: TGTGCCAGCAGTTACGGGGGCGTCTATGGCTACACCTTC. Protein: CASSYGGVYGYTF. The chain is built from TRBV6-5 and TRBJ1-2; tentative D call: TRBD1 (6 bases). The germline CDR1 and CDR2 sequences are MNHEY and SVGAGI. The V end was cut by 2 bases, the J end by 4 bases, with 8 bases between. This CDR3 spans 13 amino acids.

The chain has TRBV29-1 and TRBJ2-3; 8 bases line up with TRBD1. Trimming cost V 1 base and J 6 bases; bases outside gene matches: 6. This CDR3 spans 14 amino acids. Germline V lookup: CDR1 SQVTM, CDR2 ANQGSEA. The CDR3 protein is CSVEGTGSRDTQYF. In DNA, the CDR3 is TGCAGCGTTGAAGGGACAGGGAGTAGGGATACGCAGTATTTT.

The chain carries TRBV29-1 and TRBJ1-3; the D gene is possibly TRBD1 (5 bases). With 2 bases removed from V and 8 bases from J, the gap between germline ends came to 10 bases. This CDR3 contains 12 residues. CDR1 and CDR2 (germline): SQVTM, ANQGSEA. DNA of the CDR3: TGCAGCGTTGAACCCGGGGGGGACACCATATATTTT. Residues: CSVEPGGDTIYF.

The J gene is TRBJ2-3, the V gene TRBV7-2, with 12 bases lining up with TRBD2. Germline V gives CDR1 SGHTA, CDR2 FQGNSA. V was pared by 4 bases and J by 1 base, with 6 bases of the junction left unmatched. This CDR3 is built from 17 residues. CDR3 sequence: CASSSASGGAGTDTQYF. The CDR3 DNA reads TGTGCCAGCAGCTCAGCTAGCGGGGGGGCGGGCACAGATACGCAGTATTTT.

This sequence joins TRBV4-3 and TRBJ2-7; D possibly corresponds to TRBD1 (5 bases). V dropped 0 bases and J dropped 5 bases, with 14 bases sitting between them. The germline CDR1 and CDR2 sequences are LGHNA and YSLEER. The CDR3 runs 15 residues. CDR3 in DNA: TGCGCCAGCAGCCAAGATAGGTTGGCCAGGGACGAGCAGTACTTC. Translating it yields CASSQDRLARDEQYF.

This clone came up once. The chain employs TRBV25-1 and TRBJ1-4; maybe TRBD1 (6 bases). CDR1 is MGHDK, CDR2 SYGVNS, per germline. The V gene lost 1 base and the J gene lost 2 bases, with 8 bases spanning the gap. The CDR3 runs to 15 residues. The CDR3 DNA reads TGTGCCAGCAGTGAATCTAGGGGGACTAATGAAAAACTGTTTTTT. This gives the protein CASSESRGTNEKLFF.

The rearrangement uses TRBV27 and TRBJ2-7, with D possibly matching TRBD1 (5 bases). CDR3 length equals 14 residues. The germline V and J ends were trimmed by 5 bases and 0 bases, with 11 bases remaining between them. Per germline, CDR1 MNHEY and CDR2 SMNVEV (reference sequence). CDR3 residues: CASSLRQFSYEQYF. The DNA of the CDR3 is TGTGCCAGCAGTCTTCGACAGTTCTCCTACGAGCAGTACTTC.

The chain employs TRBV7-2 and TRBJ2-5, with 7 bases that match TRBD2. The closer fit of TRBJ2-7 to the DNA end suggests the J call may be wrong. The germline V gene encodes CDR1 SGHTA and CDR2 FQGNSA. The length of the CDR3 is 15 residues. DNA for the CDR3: TGTGCCAGCAGCTTTGAGGGAGGGCCGTTTTACGAGCAGTACTTC. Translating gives CASSFEGGPFYEQYF.

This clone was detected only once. The CDR3 reads CACNREGVQETQYF. CDR3 DNA: TGTGCCTGCAACCGAGAAGGGGTCCAAGAGACCCAGTACTTC. The V call is TRBV30, the J call TRBJ2-5; perhaps TRBD1 as D (5 bases). Trimming removed 6 bases at V and 1 base at J, with 15 bases between. The CDR3 sequence is 14 residues long. From germline, CDR1 is GTSNPN and CDR2 SVGIG (reference sequence).

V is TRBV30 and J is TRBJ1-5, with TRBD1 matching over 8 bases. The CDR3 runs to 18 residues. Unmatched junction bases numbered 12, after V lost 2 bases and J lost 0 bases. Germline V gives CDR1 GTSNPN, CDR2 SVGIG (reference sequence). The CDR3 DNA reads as TGTGCCTGGAGTTCGGACAGGGTCCCAGACTATAGCAATCAGCCCCAGCATTTT. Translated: CAWSSDRVPDYSNQPQHF.

The DNA of the CDR3 is TGCGCCAGCAACCAACAGGGTAGTGAAAAACTGTTTTTT. Residues: CASNQQGSEKLFF. The chain combines TRBV5-1 with TRBJ1-4, with a tentative D call TRBD1 (6 bases). Germline assignment: CDR1 SGHRS and CDR2 YFSETQ. V shed 6 bases and J shed 7 bases, with 13 bases lying between them. This CDR3 region has 13 residues.

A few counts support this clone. The CDR3, as DNA: TGTGCCAGCAGCCCCCTGGGACAGGGGGGACAGCCCCAGCATTTT. This encodes CASSPLGQGGQPQHF. This sequence joins TRBV11-3 and TRBJ1-5; TRBD1 agrees at 11 bases. Per germline, CDR1 SGHNT and CDR2 YENEEA. V lost 5 bases, J lost 7 bases, and 7 bases stayed unmatched. The CDR3 contains 15 residues.

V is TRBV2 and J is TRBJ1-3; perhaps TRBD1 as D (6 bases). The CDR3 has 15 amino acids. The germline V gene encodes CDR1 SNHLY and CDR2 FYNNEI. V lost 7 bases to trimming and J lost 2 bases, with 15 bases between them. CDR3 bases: TGTGCCAGCAATCAGGGACCAGGGGCTGGAAACACCATATATTTT. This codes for CASNQGPGAGNTIYF.

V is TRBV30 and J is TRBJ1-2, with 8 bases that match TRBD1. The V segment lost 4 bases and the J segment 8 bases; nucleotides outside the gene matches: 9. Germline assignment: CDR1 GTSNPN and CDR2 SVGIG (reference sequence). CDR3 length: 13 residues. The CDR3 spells CAWTKTGAGGYTF. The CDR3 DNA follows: TGTGCCTGGACCAAGACAGGGGCGGGAGGCTACACCTTC.

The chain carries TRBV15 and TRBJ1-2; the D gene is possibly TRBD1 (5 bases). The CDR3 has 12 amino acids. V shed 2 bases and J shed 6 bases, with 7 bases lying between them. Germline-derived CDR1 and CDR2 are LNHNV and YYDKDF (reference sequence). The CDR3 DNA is TGTGCCACCAGCAGAATCAGGGATGGCTACACCTTC. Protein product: CATSRIRDGYTF.

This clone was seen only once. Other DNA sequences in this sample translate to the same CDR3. CDR3 sequence (DNA): TGTGCCAGCAGTTCCGAGGGAGCAACTAATGAAAAACTGTTTTTT. It codes for CASSSEGATNEKLFF. This chain links TRBV28 with TRBJ1-4; D is undetermined. Germline V lookup: CDR1 MDHEN, CDR2 SYDVKM. This CDR3 is 15 amino acids long. With 4 bases removed from V and 0 bases from J, the gap between germline ends came to 9 bases.

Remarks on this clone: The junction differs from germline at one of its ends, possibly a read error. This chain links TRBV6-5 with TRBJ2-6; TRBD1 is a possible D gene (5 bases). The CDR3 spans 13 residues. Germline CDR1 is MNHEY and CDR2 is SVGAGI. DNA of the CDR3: TGTGCCAGCAAAGACTCTGGGGCCAACGGCCTGACTTTC. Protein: CASKDSGANGLTF.

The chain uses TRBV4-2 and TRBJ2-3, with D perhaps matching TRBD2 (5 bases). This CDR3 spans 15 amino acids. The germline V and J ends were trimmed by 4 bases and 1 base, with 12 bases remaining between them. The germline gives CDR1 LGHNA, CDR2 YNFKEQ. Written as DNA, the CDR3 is TGTGCCAGCAGCCGAGGGCCGGCGGGCACAGATACGCAGTATTTT. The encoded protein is CASSRGPAGTDTQYF.

The CDR3 spells CASSLGGTGGHSPLHF. CDR3 coding DNA: TGTGCCAGCAGCTTAGGCGGGACAGGGGGCCATTCACCCCTCCACTTT. The chain joins TRBV7-2 to TRBJ1-6; 12 bases match TRBD1. This CDR3 contains 16 residues. Germline V gene sequence: CDR1 SGHTA, CDR2 FQGNSA. V dropped 1 base and J dropped 8; count of bases not matched to a gene: 3.

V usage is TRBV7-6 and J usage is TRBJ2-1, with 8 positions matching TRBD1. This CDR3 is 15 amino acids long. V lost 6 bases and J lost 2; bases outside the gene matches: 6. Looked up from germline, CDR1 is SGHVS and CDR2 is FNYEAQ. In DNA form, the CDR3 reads TGTGCCAGCAGTCCTGGGACAGGACCCTACAATGAGCAGTTCTTC. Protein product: CASSPGTGPYNEQFF.

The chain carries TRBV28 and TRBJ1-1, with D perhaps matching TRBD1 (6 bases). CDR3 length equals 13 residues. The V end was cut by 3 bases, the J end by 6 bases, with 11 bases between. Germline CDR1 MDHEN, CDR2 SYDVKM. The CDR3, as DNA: TGTGCCAGCAGTTTGTCAGGGGTTGCTGAAGCTTTCTTT. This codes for CASSLSGVAEAFF.

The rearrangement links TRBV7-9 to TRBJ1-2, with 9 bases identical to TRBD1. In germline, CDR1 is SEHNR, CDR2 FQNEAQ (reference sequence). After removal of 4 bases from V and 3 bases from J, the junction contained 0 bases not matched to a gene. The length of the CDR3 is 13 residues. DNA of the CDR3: TGTGCCAGCAGCTGGGACAGGGACTATGGCTACACCTTC. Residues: CASSWDRDYGYTF. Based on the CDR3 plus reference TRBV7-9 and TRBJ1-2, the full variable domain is DTGVSQNPRHKITKRGQNVTFRCDPISEHNRLYWYRQTLGQGPEFLTYFQNEAQLEKSRLLSDRFSAERPKGSFSTLEIQRTEQGDSAMYLCASSWDRDYGYTFGSGTRLTVV.

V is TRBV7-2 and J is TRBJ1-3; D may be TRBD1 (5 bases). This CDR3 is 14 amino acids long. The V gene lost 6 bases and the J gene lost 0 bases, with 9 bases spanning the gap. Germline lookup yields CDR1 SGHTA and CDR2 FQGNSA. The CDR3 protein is CASRQVLSGNTIYF. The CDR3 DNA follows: TGTGCCAGCAGACAGGTGCTCTCTGGAAACACCATATATTTT. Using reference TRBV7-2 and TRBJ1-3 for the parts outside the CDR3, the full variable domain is GAGVSQSPSNKVTEKGKDVELRCDPISGHTALYWYRQSLGQGLEFLIYFQGNSAPDKSGLPSDRFSAERTGGSVSTLTIQRTQQEDSAVYLCASRQVLSGNTIYFGEGSWLTVV.

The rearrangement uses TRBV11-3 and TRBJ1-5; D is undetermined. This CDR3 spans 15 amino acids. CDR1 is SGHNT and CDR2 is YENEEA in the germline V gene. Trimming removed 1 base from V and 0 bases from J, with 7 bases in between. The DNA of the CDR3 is TGTGCCAGCAGCTTAGTCCCTTATAGCAATCAGCCCCAGCATTTT. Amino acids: CASSLVPYSNQPQHF.